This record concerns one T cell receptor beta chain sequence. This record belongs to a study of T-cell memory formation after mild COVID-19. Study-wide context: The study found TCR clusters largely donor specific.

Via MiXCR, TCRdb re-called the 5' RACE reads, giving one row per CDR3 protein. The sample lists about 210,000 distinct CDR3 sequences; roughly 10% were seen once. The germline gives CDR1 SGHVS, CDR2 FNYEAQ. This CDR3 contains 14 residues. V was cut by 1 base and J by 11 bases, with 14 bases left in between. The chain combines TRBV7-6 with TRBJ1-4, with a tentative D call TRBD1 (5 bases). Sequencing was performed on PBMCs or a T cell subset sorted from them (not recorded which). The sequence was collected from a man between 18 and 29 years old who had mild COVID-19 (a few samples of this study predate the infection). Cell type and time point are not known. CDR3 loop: CASSLEALGGKLFF. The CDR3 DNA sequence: TGTGCCAGCAGCTTAGAGGCCCTGGGGGGGAAACTGTTTTTT.